Listed below are T cell receptor beta chains from one sample, sequenced in a study of cytomegalovirus exposure and HLA in healthy donors. The repertoire was sequenced with immunoSEQ multiplex PCR; TCRdb's copy has only in-frame clones and lacks some. In total, the table holds under 130,000 clones. Material for sequencing was PBMCs. These receptors all come from a man in his forties or fifties in good health and CMV-seronegative. Both conserved end residues are part of each CDR3. D genes are given only for firm matches.

j_call	v_call	d_call	cdr3_nt	cdr3_aa
TRBJ1-1	TRBV5-1	NA	TGCGCCAGCAGCTTGTTCGATAATAATAGCGAAGCTTTCTTT	CASSLFDNNSEAFF
TRBJ2-1	TRBV6-5	NA	TGTGCCAGCAGAACACCCAAGTACAATGAGCAGTTCTTC	CASRTPKYNEQFF
TRBJ2-7	TRBV27	NA	TGTGCCAGCAGTTTCCGGAGCTCCTACGAGCAGTACTTC	CASSFRSSYEQYF
TRBJ1-1	TRBV30	TRBD1	TGTGCCCGCTCGGGACAGCCGAACACTGAAGCTTTCTTT	CARSGQPNTEAFF
TRBJ1-6	TRBV19	TRBD1	TGTGCCAGTAGTACCCCCAACACAGGGGGCAATTCACCCCTCCACTTT	CASSTPNTGGNSPLHF
TRBJ2-7	TRBV9	NA	TGTGCCAGCAGCCCCCGACTAGGGCCTAGGCCCTACGAGCAGTACTTC	CASSPRLGPRPYEQYF
TRBJ2-1	TRBV7-9	TRBD2	TGTGCCAGCAGCTTAATGGCGGGAGGGCCGGATGAGCAGTTCTTC	CASSLMAGGPDEQFF
TRBJ1-2	TRBV18	TRBD1	TGTGCCAGCTCACCAGGTGCAGGGGGAGGCTACACCTTC	CASSPGAGGGYTF
TRBJ1-5	TRBV7-9	NA	TGTGCCAGCAGCTTTGGTTCGTCGGGCGCGGGAAATCAGCCCCAGCATTTT	CASSFGSSGAGNQPQHF
TRBJ2-2	TRBV7-2	TRBD1	TGTGCCAGCAGCCGGGACAGGGGCAGCGCCGGGGAGCTGTTTTTT	CASSRDRGSAGELFF
TRBJ2-5	TRBV29-1	TRBD2	TGCAGCGTTTCGGAAGCGGGGGGCCCGGTGGAGACCCAGTACTTC	CSVSEAGGPVETQYF
TRBJ1-1	TRBV6-5	NA	TGTGCCAGCAGTTACCGTGGCCTGAACACTGAAGCTTTCTTT	CASSYRGLNTEAFF
TRBJ1-5	TRBV7-8	TRBD1	TGTGCCAGCAGCCGGGACAGGGGTGTCCAGCCCCAGCATTTT	CASSRDRGVQPQHF
TRBJ2-7	TRBV4-2	TRBD2	TGTGCCAGCAGCCCCCGAGCGGGGGGAACCTACGAGCAGTACTTC	CASSPRAGGTYEQYF
TRBJ2-7	TRBV11-2	NA	TGTGCCAGCAGCGGCCCGGGTCCGAATTGGGTCGAGCAGTACTTC	CASSGPGPNWVEQYF
TRBJ2-7	TRBV6-6	NA	TGTGCCAGCAAACAGAGCTACGAGCAGTACTTC	CASKQSYEQYF
TRBJ2-2	TRBV14	NA	TGTGCCAGCAGCCAAGCCCCAAGAGTTGTCGGGGAGCTGTTTTTT	CASSQAPRVVGELFF
TRBJ2-7	TRBV5-4	TRBD2	TGTGCCAGCAGCCCAGGGACTAGCGGGGGCTACGAGCAGTACTTC	CASSPGTSGGYEQYF
TRBJ1-2	TRBV7-2	TRBD1	TGTGCCAGCAGCATAGGACAGGGGACCTATGGCTACACCTTC	CASSIGQGTYGYTF
TRBJ2-2	TRBV6-5	TRBD2	TGTGCCAGCAGTTTTCCTAGCGGGGGGAACACCGGGGAGCTGTTTTTT	CASSFPSGGNTGELFF
TRBJ1-1	TRBV7-2	NA	TGTGCCAGCAGCTTAGAGAGGAACACTGAAGCTTTCTTT	CASSLERNTEAFF
TRBJ2-6	TRBV30	NA	TGTGCCTGGAGTGTACTTCTCTCTGGGGCCAACGTCCTGACTTTC	CAWSVLLSGANVLTF
TRBJ1-4	TRBV9	NA	TGTGCCAGCAGCGTACGGGCTACGGGGGAAAAACTGTTTTTT	CASSVRATGEKLFF
TRBJ1-5	TRBV4-1	NA	TGCGCCAGCAGCCAAGATATCCCCCCGGGGTCACCCCTACAGCCCCAGCATTTT	CASSQDIPPGSPLQPQHF
TRBJ1-2	TRBV7-6	TRBD1	TGTGCCAGCAGCTTAGTCCCCCCCGCAGGGGGCCGGGACTATGGCTACACCTTC	CASSLVPPAGGRDYGYTF
TRBJ1-1	TRBV12-5	NA	TGTGCTAGTGGTTTAGCCAGGGTCCCCCCTGAAGCTTTCTTT	CASGLARVPPEAFF
TRBJ2-7	TRBV19	NA	TGTGCCAGTAGTTTGGTTAGGGGATCCTACGAGCAGTACTTC	CASSLVRGSYEQYF
TRBJ2-5	TRBV7-9	TRBD1	TGTGCCAGCAGCGAACGCACAGGGGGCGAACGCCAAGAGACCCAGTACTTC	CASSERTGGERQETQYF
TRBJ1-3	TRBV12-5	NA	TGTGCTAGTGGTCCAAGCGGGGTACAGAACACCATATATTTT	CASGPSGVQNTIYF
TRBJ2-5	TRBV7-2	TRBD2	TGTGCCAGCAGCCCTGGACTAGCCCAAGAGACCCAGTACTTC	CASSPGLAQETQYF
TRBJ2-7	TRBV9	NA	TGTGCCAGCAGCTCAAGCATTAGCTCCTACGAGCAGTACTTC	CASSSSISSYEQYF
TRBJ1-1	TRBV18	TRBD1	TGTGCCAGCTCACCCACGGACAGGGGGCGGTCGGCTGAAGCTTTCTTT	CASSPTDRGRSAEAFF
TRBJ1-5	TRBV5-8	TRBD1	TGTGCCAGCAGTAAACAGGGGAGGCGAAATCAGCCCCAGCATTTT	CASSKQGRRNQPQHF
TRBJ1-1	TRBV7-2	NA	TGTGCCAGCAGCCGGGGACGCTCGGGGGTCACTGAAGCTTTCTTT	CASSRGRSGVTEAFF
TRBJ1-2	TRBV19	NA	TGTGCCAGTGAGGAACGACAGGCACGAGGCTACACCTTC	CASEERQARGYTF
TRBJ1-2	TRBV29-1	NA	TGCAGCGTTGAGGAAGGGGACACCTTC	CSVEEGDTF
TRBJ2-6	TRBV29-1	TRBD1	TGCAGCGTTACAGGGACAGGCGGCTCTGGGGCCAACGTCCTGACTTTC	CSVTGTGGSGANVLTF
TRBJ1-1	TRBV7-2	NA	TGTGCCAGCAGCTTGGAGGGGAGGACTGAAGCTTTCTTT	CASSLEGRTEAFF
TRBJ1-5	TRBV19	TRBD1	TGTGCCAGTACCAACCCCGGGACAGGGGGTTCCAATCAGCCCCAGCATTTT	CASTNPGTGGSNQPQHF
TRBJ2-7	TRBV13	TRBD1	TGTGCCAGCAGCTCCGGGACAGCTTCGTACGAGCAGTACTTC	CASSSGTASYEQYF
TRBJ2-7	TRBV6-6	TRBD2	TGTGCCAGCAGGAGGGACTACCGCAGGGAGCAGTACTTC	CASRRDYRREQYF
TRBJ1-2	TRBV6-1	NA	TGTGCCACCTTCGGCTATGGCTACACCTTC	CATFGYGYTF
TRBJ1-2	TRBV5-1	TRBD1	TGCGCCAGCAGCTTGGATCCAGGGGGGAGCTATGGCTACACCTTC	CASSLDPGGSYGYTF
TRBJ2-1	TRBV6-5	TRBD2	TGTGCCAGCAGTCGGGGGACTAGCGGGCATGAGCAGTTCTTC	CASSRGTSGHEQFF
TRBJ1-2	TRBV19	NA	TGTGCCAGTAGTATCGGTCGGGAATATGGCTACACCTTC	CASSIGREYGYTF
TRBJ2-1	TRBV7-9	TRBD2	TGTGCCAGCAGCCCCGGGACTAGCGGGAGAGCTAATGAGCAGTTCTTC	CASSPGTSGRANEQFF
TRBJ2-7	TRBV7-2	TRBD2	TGTGCCTCTGGACTAGCGGGTTCCTACGAGCAGTACTTC	CASGLAGSYEQYF
TRBJ2-7	TRBV27	TRBD2	TGTGCCAGCGCGACTGGGAGGGCCCGGGAGCAGTACTTC	CASATGRAREQYF
TRBJ1-1	TRBV4-1	NA	TGCGCCAGCAGCAACCTAATGGGGGGCACTGAAGCTTTCTTT	CASSNLMGGTEAFF
TRBJ1-5	TRBV7-2	TRBD1	TGTGCCAGCAGCTCCGTGCAGGGGGTTGTTCAGCCCCAGCATTTT	CASSSVQGVVQPQHF
TRBJ2-3	TRBV30	NA	TGTGCCTGGAGGGGCCTGGCCCCAGATACGCAGTATTTT	CAWRGLAPDTQYF
TRBJ1-5	TRBV15	TRBD1	TGTGCCACCAGCAGAGTATCCAGGGACAGGGGGCAAGGAGGGAATCAGCCCCAGCATTTT	CATSRVSRDRGQGGNQPQHF
TRBJ1-1	TRBV7-9	TRBD1	TGTGCCAGCAGCTTACGGACAGGGGAATGGGTGAACACTGAAGCTTTCTTT	CASSLRTGEWVNTEAFF
TRBJ2-5	TRBV2	TRBD2	TGTGCCAGCAGTGGGGGGGGACTCTCAACGGGAGAGACCCAGTACTTC	CASSGGGLSTGETQYF
TRBJ1-2	TRBV6-5	NA	TGTGCCAGCAGTGGTGGACAGCACTATGGCTACACCTTC	CASSGGQHYGYTF
TRBJ2-1	TRBV5-4	TRBD2	TGTGCCAGCAGCTTTACTAGCGGGGACCTGAATGAGCAGTTCTTC	CASSFTSGDLNEQFF
TRBJ1-5	TRBV6-6	NA	TGTGCCAGCAGCCTACCCAATCAGCCCCAGCATTTT	CASSLPNQPQHF
TRBJ1-2	TRBV29-1	NA	TGCAGCGCCGGCCAGGGGATCGGTATAGGTGGCTACACCTTC	CSAGQGIGIGGYTF
TRBJ2-7	TRBV10-1	TRBD1	TGCGCCAGCAGTGACCCTGGGACAGGGAAGGACGAGCAGTACTTC	CASSDPGTGKDEQYF
TRBJ1-2	TRBV9	NA	TGTGCCAGCAGCTCCCGTAATGGCTACACCTTC	CASSSRNGYTF